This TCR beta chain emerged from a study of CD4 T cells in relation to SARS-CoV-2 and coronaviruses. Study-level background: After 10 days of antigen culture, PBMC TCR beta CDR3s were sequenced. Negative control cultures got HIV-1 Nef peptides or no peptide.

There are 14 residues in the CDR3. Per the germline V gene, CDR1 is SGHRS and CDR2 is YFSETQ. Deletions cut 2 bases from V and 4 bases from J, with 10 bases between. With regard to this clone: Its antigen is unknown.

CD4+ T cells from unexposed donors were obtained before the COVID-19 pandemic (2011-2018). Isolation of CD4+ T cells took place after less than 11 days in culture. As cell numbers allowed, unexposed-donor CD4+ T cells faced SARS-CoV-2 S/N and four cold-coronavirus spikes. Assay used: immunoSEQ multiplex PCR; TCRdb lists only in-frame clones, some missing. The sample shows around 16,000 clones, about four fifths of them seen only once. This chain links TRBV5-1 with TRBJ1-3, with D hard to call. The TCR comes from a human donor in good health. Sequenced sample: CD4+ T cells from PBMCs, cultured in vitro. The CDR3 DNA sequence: TGCGCCAGCAGCTTCGGGTCGGCGGGAAACACCATATATTTT. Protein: CASSFGSAGNTIYF.